This is a list of T cell receptor beta chains from one sample in a study of shared clonotypes between healthy human individuals. Measured with immunoSEQ multiplex PCR; TCRdb has only the in-frame clones, and not every one. Among hundreds of thousands of clones listed, around 78% were seen once. Sequenced input: PBMCs. These TCRs come from a middle-aged woman in good health. Some clones in this sample may be carry-over from other donors' samples. Each CDR3 is given with its conserved first and last residue. D genes are given only for firm matches. Clone size is shown for a subset of rows, as once, few, many or a class of expanded clone.

v_gene	j_gene	abundance	d_gene	CDR3aa	CDR3nt
TRBV6-1	TRBJ1-3	-	-	CASSEVTYGSGNTIYF	TGTGCCAGCAGTGAAGTTACCTATGGCTCTGGAAACACCATATATTTT
TRBV19	TRBJ1-2	-	-	CASSIDRQAYYGYTF	TGTGCCAGTAGTATAGACCGACAGGCTTACTATGGCTACACCTTC
TRBV27	TRBJ1-5	-	TRBD1	CASSRDRASNQPQHF	TGTGCCAGCAGTCGGGACAGGGCCAGCAATCAGCCCCAGCATTTT
TRBV5-4	TRBJ2-5	-	TRBD2	CASSSQLAGRKETQYF	TGTGCCAGCAGCTCACAACTAGCGGGGCGAAAGGAGACCCAGTACTTC
TRBV4-2	TRBJ2-7	-	TRBD2	CASSDLGGSTNEQYF	TGTGCCAGCAGCGACCTCGGCGGGAGTACGAACGAGCAGTACTTC
TRBV6-5	TRBJ1-3	-	TRBD1	CASSNRGSGNTIYF	TGTGCCAGCAGTAACAGGGGGTCTGGAAACACCATATATTTT
TRBV5-1	TRBJ2-7	once	TRBD1	CASSPGVTGGSSYEQYF	TGCGCCAGCAGCCCGGGGGTCACAGGGGGTTCTAGCTACGAGCAGTACTTC
TRBV28	TRBJ2-7	few	-	CASEGYEQYF	TGTGCCAGCGAGGGCTACGAGCAGTACTTC
TRBV19	TRBJ2-3	-	TRBD2	CASSPPGLAVTDTQYF	TGTGCCAGTAGTCCCCCGGGACTAGCGGTCACAGATACGCAGTATTTT
TRBV7-3	TRBJ1-1	-	-	CASSAAGTEAFF	TGTGCCAGCAGCGCTGCGGGGACTGAAGCTTTCTTT
TRBV7-2	TRBJ2-7	-	-	CASSSPGNNLGEQYF	TGTGCCAGCAGCTCCCCGGGAAATAACCTCGGCGAGCAGTACTTC
TRBV6-5	TRBJ1-2	-	-	CASSYTTGIYTF	TGTGCCAGCAGTTACACCACAGGGATCTACACCTTC
TRBV5-1	TRBJ2-7	once	TRBD2	CASRDTGGYEQYF	TGCGCCAGCAGAGACACGGGGGGCTACGAGCAGTACTTC
TRBV27	TRBJ2-7	-	TRBD2	CASSQGTSGTYEQYF	TGTGCCAGCAGTCAGGGGACTAGCGGTACCTACGAGCAGTACTTC
TRBV4-2	TRBJ2-7	-	-	CASSQAGTDSYEQYF	TGTGCCAGCAGCCAAGCCGGGACTGATTCCTACGAGCAGTACTTC
TRBV2	TRBJ2-1	-	TRBD2	CASSVGTSGRGYNEQFF	TGTGCCAGCAGTGTCGGGACTAGCGGGAGGGGCTACAATGAGCAGTTCTTC
TRBV29-1	TRBJ2-3	-	TRBD2	CSAILADGVDTQYF	TGCAGCGCTATCCTAGCGGACGGAGTAGATACGCAGTATTTT
TRBV5-4	TRBJ2-3	-	TRBD1	CASSQGGQGGISSTDTQYF	TGTGCCAGCAGCCAGGGGGGACAGGGGGGAATTAGCAGCACAGATACGCAGTATTTT
TRBV19	TRBJ1-5	few	-	CASTLTDYSNQPQHF	TGTGCCAGTACTTTGACAGACTATAGCAATCAGCCCCAGCATTTT
TRBV6-4	TRBJ2-1	-	TRBD2	CASSEREGDGEQFF	TGTGCCAGCAGTGAGCGGGAGGGCGATGGGGAGCAGTTCTTC
TRBV6-5	TRBJ1-4	-	-	CASTSTRNEKLFF	TGTGCCAGCACCTCTACAAGGAATGAAAAACTGTTTTTT
TRBV5-4	TRBJ2-7	few	TRBD2	CASSLAPSGSYEQYF	TGTGCCAGCAGCTTGGCACCTAGCGGGTCCTACGAGCAGTACTTC
TRBV7-9	TRBJ1-2	-	-	CASSWTGGDGYTF	TGTGCCAGCAGCTGGACGGGTGGCGATGGCTACACCTTC
TRBV30	TRBJ2-5	-	TRBD2	CAWSLAGGGETQYF	TGTGCCTGGAGTCTAGCGGGAGGGGGGGAGACCCAGTACTTC
TRBV6-6	TRBJ2-1	-	-	CASSPQYNEQFF	TGTGCCAGCAGTCCCCAGTACAATGAGCAGTTCTTC
TRBV28	TRBJ2-7	-	-	CASSLWLQGHEQYF	TGTGCCAGCAGTTTATGGTTGCAGGGCCACGAGCAGTACTTC
TRBV28	TRBJ2-3	-	TRBD1	CASSRQGEADTQYF	TGTGCCAGCAGCCGACAGGGGGAAGCAGATACGCAGTATTTT
TRBV19	TRBJ1-5	-	-	CASSIAGKVNQPQHF	TGTGCCAGTAGTATAGCAGGGAAGGTCAATCAGCCCCAGCATTTT
TRBV28	TRBJ1-1	-	-	CATEPWGRRTEAFF	TGTGCCACCGAACCTTGGGGGAGACGGACTGAAGCTTTCTTT
TRBV7-3	TRBJ2-6	-	-	CASSPMAGANVLTF	TGTGCCAGCAGTCCGATGGCCGGGGCCAACGTCCTGACTTTC
TRBV5-4	TRBJ2-1	-	-	CASSPELRGSYNEQFF	TGTGCCAGCAGCCCAGAGCTCAGGGGCTCCTACAATGAGCAGTTCTTC
TRBV15	TRBJ2-7	-	-	CATSRDRLEDSYEQYF	TGTGCCACCAGCAGAGATCGCCTTGAGGACAGCTACGAGCAGTACTTC
TRBV30	TRBJ1-1	few	-	CAWSGGRRVAFF	TGTGCCTGGAGTGGCGGACGGAGGGTAGCTTTCTTT
TRBV9	TRBJ2-1	few	TRBD2	CASSVGVAGDNEQFF	TGTGCCAGCAGCGTAGGGGTAGCGGGGGACAATGAGCAGTTCTTC
TRBV6-4	TRBJ2-3	many	-	CASSDKGGTDTQYF	TGTGCCAGCAGTGATAAGGGAGGCACAGATACGCAGTATTTT
TRBV2	TRBJ1-2	-	-	CASTTRRGGQGYTF	TGTGCCAGCACCACTCGACGGGGAGGGCAGGGCTACACCTTC
TRBV5-4	TRBJ1-4	-	-	CASSSQQGGSEKLFF	TGTGCCAGCAGCTCACAACAGGGAGGTAGTGAAAAACTGTTTTTT
TRBV14	TRBJ2-6	-	TRBD2	CASSQLAGGPGANVLTF	TGTGCCAGCAGCCAGCTAGCGGGAGGTCCTGGGGCCAACGTCCTGACTTTC
TRBV7-6	TRBJ1-2	-	-	CASSLAPAGGRDYGYTF	TGTGCCAGCAGCTTAGCTCCGGCGGGGGGAAGGGACTATGGCTACACCTTC
TRBV4-1	TRBJ1-2	-	TRBD1	CASNQPGTGVNYGYTF	TGCGCCAGCAACCAACCCGGGACAGGGGTCAACTATGGCTACACCTTC